This T cell receptor beta chain was captured by sequencing in a study of post-analysis software for immune sequencing data (dated by TCRdb to the mid-2010s). Some background on the complete study: Recorded disease courses included relapsing-remitting, secondary progressive and progressive-relapsing multiple sclerosis, with some patients lacking subtype annotation. Patient repertoires were compared against about a dozen previously published healthy control repertoires from donors aged about 6 to 26 years. A subset of samples was prepared in parallel using single-end sample barcoding, then pooled and co-amplified after Illumina adapter ligation.

In the case of this clonotype: What this receptor recognizes is not known. Base qualities are not provided; no much larger clone lies one nucleotide away.

The receptor library was made with PCR. The sequencer was an Illumina HiSeq 2500. To reduce PCR and sequencing biases, unique molecular identifiers were built into the TCR beta cDNA libraries. Per 1 to 10 million input T cells, some 500,000 cDNA molecules were obtained, such that each molecule approximated one T cell. The patient libraries were prepared and sequenced with the same protocol used for the earlier healthy control dataset. Within a given batch, samples were prepared together, multiplexed and sequenced on the same HiSeq lane. Processing in the source paper ran as follows. MIGEC was used to process the raw barcoded reads, and molecular identifier groups with only a single read were discarded before consensus assembly and CDR3 extraction. VDJtools was used for post-analysis of the clonotype tables, with diversity normalized by down-sampling every dataset to the smallest sample size. To correct batch-related cross-sample contamination, repertoire overlap clustering matched CDR3 amino acid sequences but not nucleotide sequences. TCRdb passed the public sequencing reads through fastp at Q25 and MiXCR, retaining productive beta sequences. Rows matching on CDR3 protein sequence are summarized as one entry with the most common DNA and genes. Clone size and V and J calls follow TCRdb, not the original study. In this sample the table shows approximately 400,000 distinct CDR3 sequences, about a third of which occur a single time. Roughly 13% of the sample is held by the ten biggest clonotypes.

TCR beta repertoires were profiled from peripheral blood of some 13 young patients with multiple sclerosis to demonstrate the VDJtools post-analysis software. Multiple sclerosis patients were children and adolescents aged about 6 to 15 years. The full study reports these points: When samples were clustered directly using the F measure, samples prepared in the same batch co-clustered strongly, which prompted a batch-effect correction. Roughly 5 TRBV segments, including TRBV5-6, TRBV5-1 and TRBV20-1, were significantly more frequent in patients than controls. Normalized Chao1 diversity was significantly lower in multiple sclerosis patients than controls, suggesting substantial peripheral T-cell clonal expansion. The multiple sclerosis patient group was slightly younger than the control group.

The CDR3 covers 14 residues, taking in both the cysteine and the phenylalanine. Only CDR3 DNA remains: 42 bases, in frame from the first base. The germline V gene encodes CDR1 SGHRS and CDR2 YFSETQ. A distance of 9 bases separates the germline ends of V and J, which lose 1 base and 4 bases respectively. The receptor chain draws on TRBV5-1 and TRBJ1-5, with the identity of the D gene unclear. The sample consisted of blood. This TCR derives from a girl aged 10 to 17 with multiple sclerosis. DNA sequence: TGCGCCAGCAGCTTGTCCGGGAGGAATCAGCCCCAGCATTTT. Translated, it reads CASSLSGRNQPQHF.